This is a list of T cell receptor beta chains from one sample in a study of T cell repertoires in cytomegalovirus infection. One entry per CDR3 protein results from TCRdb running MiXCR on the reads. Among fewer than 350,000 distinct CDR3 sequences listed, roughly 16% were seen once. The sample was PBMCs. Every receptor here comes from a human donor in good health (CMV status not recorded). Some clones in this sample may be carry-over from other donors' samples. Both conserved end residues are part of each CDR3. A D gene is named only where the DNA matches it firmly. Some rows mark clone size as missing; the rest say once, few, many or name a class of expanded clone.

j_call clone_size d_call v_call cdr3_nt cdr3_aa
TRBJ2-3 many . TRBV4-2 TGTGCCAGCAGCCAAGAGGTAACCATGGTGTCAGATACGCAGTATTTT CASSQEVTMVSDTQYF
TRBJ1-1 . . TRBV29-1 TGCAGCGTTGGGGGGGCGCACACTGAAGCTTTCTTT CSVGGAHTEAFF
TRBJ2-1 many TRBD2 TRBV5-4 TGTGCCAGCAGCTTGGCGCCGGGGGGGCTTCGGTCTGAGCAGTTCTTC CASSLAPGGLRSEQFF
TRBJ2-2 . TRBD1 TRBV7-2 TGTGCCAGCAGCTTAAAACCGCAGGGGGCCTTTGGCGGGGAGCTGTTTTTT CASSLKPQGAFGGELFF
TRBJ1-1 . TRBD1 TRBV28 TGTGCCAGCAGTTTCATTCGCAGGGGGCTAGAAGCTTTCTTT CASSFIRRGLEAFF
TRBJ2-2 few . TRBV27 TGTGCCAGCCGTTCGCAGGGGTACACCGGGGAGCTGTTTTTT CASRSQGYTGELFF
TRBJ2-2 . . TRBV7-9 TGTGCCAGCAGCCCCGCCCTTATGGCAGGGGTGTACACCGGGGAGCTGTTTTTT CASSPALMAGVYTGELFF
TRBJ2-2 . . TRBV28 TGTGCCAGCAGGACCCCAGGGCGGGGCACCGGGGAGCTGTTTTTT CASRTPGRGTGELFF
TRBJ2-2 . TRBD2 TRBV12-3/TRBV12-4 TGTGCCAGCAGTCCGCGGACTAGCGGGGGGGAGCTGTTTTTT CASSPRTSGGELFF
TRBJ2-1 few TRBD2 TRBV4-1 TGCGCCAGCAGCCACTCCCCTAGCGGGGGGACGTACAATGAGCAGTTCTTC CASSHSPSGGTYNEQFF
TRBJ2-1 many TRBD2 TRBV7-8 TGTGCCAGCAGCTCGGCTAGCGGGGGCTTGGGGGAGCAGTTCTTC CASSSASGGLGEQFF
TRBJ2-2 few TRBD2 TRBV12-3/TRBV12-4 TGTGCCAGCGAGGGACGCGGGGGGGCCCTTACCGGGGAGCTGTTTTTT CASEGRGGALTGELFF
TRBJ2-5 . TRBD2 TRBV7-9 TGTGCCAGCAGCTTAATTCGGCTAGCGGGGAATCAAGAGACCCAGTACTTC CASSLIRLAGNQETQYF
TRBJ1-3 . . TRBV12-3/TRBV12-4 TGTGCCAGCAGTACCTCGTTGAAGGGCTCTGGAAACACCATATATTTT CASSTSLKGSGNTIYF
TRBJ2-1 few . TRBV6-6 TGTGCCAGCAGACGCCCAACTGCCTCTCCCTACAATGAGCAGTTCTTC CASRRPTASPYNEQFF
TRBJ2-1 . TRBD1 TRBV5-4 TGTGCCAGCAGCTTTTCCAGGGGGAATGAGCAGTTCTTC CASSFSRGNEQFF
TRBJ2-1 few TRBD2 TRBV12-3/TRBV12-4 TGTGCCAGCAGCACCACTGGTAGCGGGGGACCCTACAATGAGCAGTTCTTC CASSTTGSGGPYNEQFF
TRBJ1-4 . . TRBV10-3 TGTGCCATCAGTGCCAGGGGAGGATCAACTAATGAAAAACTGTTTTTT CAISARGGSTNEKLFF
TRBJ2-2 few . TRBV6-2/TRBV6-3 TGTGCCAGCAGGGGACTGGGCCCCGGGGAGCTGTTTTTT CASRGLGPGELFF
TRBJ2-5 . TRBD2 TRBV7-9 TGTGCCAGCAGCCCTACTAGCGGGAGAGAGACCCAGTACTTC CASSPTSGRETQYF
TRBJ2-3 few . TRBV10-3 TGTGCCATCAGTGAGTCAGAGAGCACAGATACGCAGTATTTT CAISESESTDTQYF
TRBJ1-2 many . TRBV6-5 TGTGCCAGCAGTTACTCCCTTGACTGGAACTATGGCTACACCTTC CASSYSLDWNYGYTF
TRBJ2-3 few TRBD1 TRBV2 TGTGCCAGCACAGGGACAGTAAGCACAGATACGCAGTATTTT CASTGTVSTDTQYF
TRBJ1-4 many . TRBV6-1 TGTGCCAGCAGCGACGGGGGGAAAAAACTGTTTTTT CASSDGGKKLFF
TRBJ2-1 few TRBD2 TRBV4-2 TGTGCCAGCAGCCATGGACTAGCGGGGAGCTCCTACAATGAGCAGTTCTTC CASSHGLAGSSYNEQFF
TRBJ2-5 . . TRBV28 TGTGCCAGCAGCCCAGACCGGGGACACCAAGAGACCCAGTACTTC CASSPDRGHQETQYF
TRBJ2-1 few TRBD2 TRBV4-3 TGCGCCAGCAGCCAAGACGTGAGCGGGGGGGACTCCTACAATGAGCAGTTCTTC CASSQDVSGGDSYNEQFF
TRBJ2-3 few TRBD2 TRBV7-9 TGTGCCAGCAGCCGACCCGGCGGGGGGGCCTCAGATACGCAGTATTTT CASSRPGGGASDTQYF
TRBJ1-6 . . TRBV7-6 TGTGCCAGCAGCTGGTCGGAGGGCGCGTATTCACCCCTCCACTTT CASSWSEGAYSPLHF
TRBJ1-6 few TRBD1 TRBV12-3/TRBV12-4 TGTGCCAGCAGGTGGACAGGGGGTGGGTCACCCCTCCACTTT CASRWTGGGSPLHF
TRBJ2-3 . TRBD1 TRBV19 TGTGCCAGTAGTGCCCCGTACAGGGGGCTTATAGATACGCAGTATTTT CASSAPYRGLIDTQYF
TRBJ2-7 . TRBD1 TRBV7-9 TGTGCCAGTTGGGGACAGGGTTACGGCTGGGAGCAGTACTTC CASWGQGYGWEQYF
TRBJ2-5 few . TRBV5-5 TGTGCCAGCAGCTTGCACTTCGGGCGGGAAGAGACCCAGTACTTC CASSLHFGREETQYF
TRBJ2-3 . TRBD1 TRBV15 TGTGCCACCAGCAGAAGACAGGGGAGCACAGATACGCAGTATTTT CATSRRQGSTDTQYF
TRBJ2-5 . . TRBV9 TGTGCCAGCGGCGTAGGCGGAGGGGCAGGCAGGGAGACCCAGTACTTC CASGVGGGAGRETQYF
TRBJ2-7 . . TRBV2 TGTGCCACCTCACCCAGGGACGAGCAGTACTTC CATSPRDEQYF
TRBJ2-5 . . TRBV7-8 TGTGCCAGCAGCTTAGCGAGTAGGACAGGAGGGGGAGAGACCCAGTACTTC CASSLASRTGGGETQYF
TRBJ2-3 . TRBD1 TRBV5-1 TGCGCCAGCAGCTTAATTACAGGGGATAGCACAGATACGCAGTATTTT CASSLITGDSTDTQYF
TRBJ1-2 few TRBD1 TRBV19 TGTGCCAGTAGGGCGACAGGGGGCGACTATGGCTACACCTTC CASRATGGDYGYTF
TRBJ2-3 . . TRBV4-1 TGCGCCAGCAGCCAAGAACCGGGATTGACAGGCCGAAGGACAGATACGCAGTATTTT CASSQEPGLTGRRTDTQYF
TRBJ2-7 few TRBD2 TRBV20-1 TGCAGTGCCAAGCAAGCGGGGTCGGACGACGAGCAGTACTTC CSAKQAGSDDEQYF
TRBJ1-6 many TRBD1 TRBV7-2 TGTGCCAGCAGCTTAGCAGTTATCCGGACAGGGGTCATTTCACCCCTCCACTTT CASSLAVIRTGVISPLHF
TRBJ1-2 many . TRBV7-6 TGTGCCAGCAGTCCCTTGGGGGGGGACTATGGCTACACCTTC CASSPLGGDYGYTF
TRBJ2-7 many . TRBV7-8 TGTGCCAGCAGCTTAGAGGCAGGGGCCTACGAGCAGTACTTC CASSLEAGAYEQYF
TRBJ1-1 many . TRBV4-1 TGCGCCAGCAGGCCTCCCTTTAGCGCGTCGGGGAACACTGAAGCTTTCTTT CASRPPFSASGNTEAFF
TRBJ1-4 . . TRBV20-1 TGCAGTGCTCACGGGGTTGGTGAAAAACTGTTTTTT CSAHGVGEKLFF
TRBJ1-5 many TRBD1 TRBV12-3/TRBV12-4 TGTGCCAGCAGACGAACAGGGGACGGCAATCAGCCCCAGCATTTT CASRRTGDGNQPQHF
TRBJ1-2 many . TRBV12-3/TRBV12-4 TGTGCCAGCAGCCCAGGGATTACGGGCTACACCTTC CASSPGITGYTF
TRBJ2-7 many TRBD2 TRBV6-1 TGTGCCAGCAATCCTAGCGGACTACCCTACGAGCAGTACTTC CASNPSGLPYEQYF
TRBJ1-2 many TRBD1 TRBV7-9 TGTGCCAGCAGCTTAAGACAGGGGGCTTTCGGTAACTATGGCTACACCTTC CASSLRQGAFGNYGYTF
TRBJ2-7 few . TRBV5-8 TGTGCCAGCAGCTTAAGGGGAAGCTCCGAGCAGTACTTC CASSLRGSSEQYF
TRBJ1-4 few TRBD1 TRBV28 TGTGCCAGCAGTCCCGGGACAGGGGTCGAAAAACTGTTTTTT CASSPGTGVEKLFF
TRBJ1-1 . TRBD1 TRBV7-2 TGTGCCAGCAGCTTTTCAGGGGGCAGGAACACTGAAGCTTTCTTT CASSFSGGRNTEAFF